A selection of T cell receptor beta chains follows, all from one sample in a study of T cell changes during pregnancy in multiple sclerosis. Measured with immunoSEQ multiplex PCR; TCRdb has only the in-frame clones, and not every one. This sample has around 100,000 clones, with 75% to 95% found just once. Sequences were derived from peripheral blood, sampled in the second trimester of pregnancy. These receptors were collected from a female donor with multiple sclerosis, enrolled in a pregnancy study. The CDR3 runs from the conserved cysteine through the conserved F or W. The D gene is left open where the match is weak. Part of the rows lack a size; the others show once, few, many or a class for expanded clones.

CDR3 length | D gene | clone size | J gene | V gene | CDR3 protein | CDR3 DNA
14 | TRBD2 | once | TRBJ2-3 | TRBV29-1 | CSVEPTGGTDTQYF | TGCAGCGTTGAACCCACGGGAGGAACAGATACGCAGTATTTT
13 | NA | NA | TRBJ2-3 | TRBV5-4 | CASSGQSTDTQYF | TGTGCCAGCTCGGGACAATCGACCGATACGCAGTATTTT
16 | NA | NA | TRBJ2-1 | TRBV18 | CASSPSPQGMNNEQFF | TGTGCCAGCTCACCATCTCCCCAGGGTATGAACAATGAGCAGTTCTTC
15 | NA | NA | TRBJ1-4 | TRBV28 | CASSTPGIRIEKLFF | TGTGCCAGCAGTACCCCAGGGATTAGAATTGAAAAACTGTTTTTT
11 | NA | NA | TRBJ1-1 | TRBV6-5 | CASRGLTEAFF | TGTGCCAGCAGGGGGCTTACTGAAGCTTTCTTT
14 | NA | NA | TRBJ1-5 | TRBV28 | CASRRTGLGQPQHF | TGTGCCAGCAGGCGTACAGGGTTGGGTCAGCCCCAGCATTTT
16 | TRBD1 | NA | TRBJ2-3 | TRBV9 | CASSPRTGIVTDTQYF | TGTGCCAGCAGCCCCAGGACAGGGATTGTTACAGATACGCAGTATTTT
14 | TRBD2 | NA | TRBJ2-7 | TRBV28 | CASRSLAGISEQYF | TGTGCCAGCAGGTCCTTAGCGGGAATTTCCGAGCAGTACTTC
15 | NA | NA | TRBJ1-2 | TRBV5-4 | CASSGGQLLSYGYTF | TGTGCCAGCAGCGGAGGACAGTTACTGTCCTATGGCTACACCTTC
11 | NA | NA | TRBJ2-4 | TRBV5-1 | CASNGVNIQYF | TGCGCCAGCAACGGGGTCAACATTCAGTACTTC
14 | TRBD1 | NA | TRBJ2-7 | TRBV5-1 | CASKVWTGVYEQYF | TGCGCCAGCAAAGTATGGACAGGGGTTTACGAGCAGTACTTC
14 | NA | NA | TRBJ1-2 | TRBV9 | CASSATGSGGGYTF | TGTGCCAGCAGCGCGACAGGTAGTGGAGGCGGCTACACCTTC
14 | TRBD2 | NA | TRBJ2-7 | TRBV7-9 | CASSPTSGRSEQYF | TGTGCCAGCAGCCCAACTAGCGGGAGATCCGAGCAGTACTTC
17 | NA | NA | TRBJ2-1 | TRBV5-1 | CASSLDGSPRAGNEQFF | TGCGCCAGCAGCTTGGACGGCTCCCCGCGAGCAGGCAATGAGCAGTTCTTC
12 | NA | NA | TRBJ1-1 | TRBV28 | CASSLVNTEAFF | TGTGCCAGCAGCCTAGTGAACACTGAAGCTTTCTTT
15 | TRBD1 | NA | TRBJ1-5 | TRBV11-2 | CASSFGTGGEQPQHF | TGTGCCAGCAGCTTCGGCACAGGGGGGGAGCAGCCCCAGCATTTT
12 | NA | NA | TRBJ2-7 | TRBV7-2 | CASSLTPREQYF | TGTGCCAGCAGCTTAACCCCGCGCGAGCAGTACTTC
15 | NA | NA | TRBJ2-1 | TRBV19 | CASSIDKSSYNEQFF | TGTGCCAGTAGTATAGACAAGAGCTCCTACAATGAGCAGTTCTTC
13 | NA | NA | TRBJ2-1 | TRBV6-5 | CASSYSQGNEQFF | TGTGCCAGCAGTTACTCCCAGGGGAATGAGCAGTTCTTC
15 | TRBD1 | NA | TRBJ1-5 | TRBV7-8 | CASSPGTGAGQPQHF | TGTGCCAGCAGCCCCGGGACAGGGGCCGGACAGCCCCAGCATTTT
14 | NA | NA | TRBJ2-7 | TRBV5-1 | CASSFARSSYEQYF | TGCGCCAGCAGCTTCGCCAGGTCATCCTACGAGCAGTACTTC
14 | NA | NA | TRBJ2-7 | TRBV27 | CASSPGTYVYEQYF | TGTGCCAGCAGTCCCGGGACATATGTCTACGAGCAGTACTTC
14 | TRBD1 | NA | TRBJ2-4 | TRBV6-5 | CASRGTGQLNIQYF | TGTGCCAGCAGGGGAACGGGACAGCTAAACATTCAGTACTTC
15 | NA | NA | TRBJ2-5 | TRBV6-1 | CASVNRALSQETQYF | TGTGCCAGCGTCAACAGAGCCCTCTCCCAAGAGACCCAGTACTTC
12 | NA | NA | TRBJ1-4 | TRBV19 | CASSIANEKLFF | TGTGCCAGTAGTATAGCGAATGAAAAACTGTTTTTT
17 | NA | NA | TRBJ2-3 | TRBV21-1 | CASSKGPQRGLTDTQYF | TGTGCCAGCAGCAAAGGCCCCCAGAGGGGGCTAACAGATACGCAGTATTTT
15 | TRBD2 | NA | TRBJ2-3 | TRBV7-6 | CASSLAFAGVDTQYF | TGTGCCAGCAGCTTAGCTTTTGCGGGAGTAGATACGCAGTATTTT
15 | TRBD2 | NA | TRBJ2-7 | TRBV28 | CASILSGRASSEQYF | TGTGCCAGCATCCTTAGCGGGAGGGCAAGTTCCGAGCAGTACTTC
13 | TRBD1 | NA | TRBJ1-2 | TRBV19 | CASSSRTGYGYTF | TGTGCCAGTAGTAGCCGGACAGGGTATGGCTACACCTTC
14 | TRBD1 | NA | TRBJ1-5 | TRBV7-9 | CASSATGGGQPQHF | TGTGCCAGCAGCGCCACAGGGGGCGGACAGCCCCAGCATTTT
11 | TRBD1 | NA | TRBJ1-1 | TRBV27 | CATWTGTEAFF | TGTGCCACCTGGACAGGGACTGAAGCTTTCTTT
16 | NA | NA | TRBJ2-1 | TRBV15 | CATSREGGISYNEQFF | TGTGCCACCAGCAGAGAAGGCGGGATCTCCTACAATGAGCAGTTCTTC
14 | NA | NA | TRBJ2-7 | TRBV21-1 | CASSKPGQRYEQYF | TGTGCCAGCAGCAAACCGGGACAGCGCTACGAGCAGTACTTC
15 | NA | NA | TRBJ1-4 | TRBV19 | CASRGLHTPSEKLFF | TGTGCCAGTAGGGGACTCCACACTCCCAGTGAAAAACTGTTTTTT
14 | NA | many | TRBJ2-3 | TRBV5-5 | CASSPGDSTDTQYF | TGTGCCAGCAGCCCGGGGGACAGCACAGATACGCAGTATTTT
16 | TRBD1 | NA | TRBJ2-7 | TRBV7-9 | CASSHLQGDVRYEQYF | TGTGCCAGCAGCCATCTACAGGGGGATGTGCGCTACGAGCAGTACTTC
16 | NA | NA | TRBJ1-1 | TRBV6-5 | CASSYFQMGLNTEAFF | TGTGCCAGCAGTTACTTTCAGATGGGCTTGAACACTGAAGCTTTCTTT
13 | NA | once | TRBJ1-5 | TRBV5-6 | CASSLQGYQPQHF | TGTGCCAGCAGCTTGCAGGGTTATCAGCCCCAGCATTTT
14 | TRBD2 | few | TRBJ2-1 | TRBV12-5 | CASAREGGRDEQFF | TGTGCTAGTGCCCGGGAGGGCGGCAGGGATGAGCAGTTCTTC
16 | NA | NA | TRBJ2-6 | TRBV9 | CASSARQISGANVLTF | TGTGCCAGCAGCGCCCGACAGATATCTGGGGCCAACGTCCTGACTTTC
16 | NA | NA | TRBJ2-3 | TRBV27 | CASSLGAGRSTDTQYF | TGTGCCAGCAGTTTAGGTGCGGGACGTAGCACAGATACGCAGTATTTT